The present entry profiles one T cell receptor beta chain with its context. Antigen unknown. Autoimmune disease history or systemic immunosuppression meant exclusion. The data are from a study of OX40 agonist ivuxolimab in advanced cancers. Study outcomes and limitations: Expanded clones were, on average, more numerous among CD8+ T cells than CD4+.

The repertoire was sequenced with immunoSEQ multiplex PCR; TCRdb's copy has only in-frame clones and lacks some. Here the sample spans around 31,000 clones, 75% to 95% being singletons. Source: CD4+ or CD8+ T cells sorted from blood, taken in a trial of the OX40 agonist ivuxolimab. This receptor was obtained from an adult with an advanced solid tumor such as melanoma, head and neck, liver or kidney cancer.

The CDR3 DNA reads as TGTGCCAGCAGCACCGGGACAGCCTACAATGAGCAGTTCTTC. It yields the protein CASSTGTAYNEQFF. The rearrangement joins TRBV9 to TRBJ2-1, with 7 bases that match TRBD1. The CDR3 is 14 amino acids. The V gene end was trimmed by 4 bases and the J gene end by 2 bases; junction bases not matched to a gene: 3. Germline-derived CDR1 and CDR2 are SGDLS and YYNGEE.